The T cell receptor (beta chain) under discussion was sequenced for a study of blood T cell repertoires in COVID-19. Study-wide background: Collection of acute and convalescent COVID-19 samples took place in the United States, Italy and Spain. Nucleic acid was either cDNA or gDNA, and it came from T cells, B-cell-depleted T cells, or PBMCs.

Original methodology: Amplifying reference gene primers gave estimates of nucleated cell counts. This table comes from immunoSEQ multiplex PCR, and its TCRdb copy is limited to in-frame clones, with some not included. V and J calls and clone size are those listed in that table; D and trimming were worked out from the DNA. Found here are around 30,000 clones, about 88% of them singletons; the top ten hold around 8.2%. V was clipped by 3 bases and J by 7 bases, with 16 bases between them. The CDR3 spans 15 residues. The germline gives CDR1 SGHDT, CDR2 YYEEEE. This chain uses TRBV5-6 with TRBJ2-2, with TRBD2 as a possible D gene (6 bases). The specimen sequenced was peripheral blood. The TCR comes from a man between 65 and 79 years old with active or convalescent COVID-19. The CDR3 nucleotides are TGTGCCAGCAGCTCGGACCCTACTAGCAACGGGGAGCTGTTTTTT. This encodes CASSSDPTSNGELFF.